The rows below give T cell receptor beta chains drawn from one sample of a study of patients and donors after allogeneic stem cell transplantation. TCRdb reanalysed the RT-PCR reads using MiXCR and keeps one entry per CDR3 protein. This table has about a million distinct CDR3 sequences, 15% to 20% appearing once. Sequences were obtained from blood, either unsorted or a sorted T cell fraction (not recorded which). The receptors originated from a human donor who was either an allogeneic HSCT recipient or a stem cell or donor lymphocyte infusion donor (not recorded which). It is not recorded whose cells these are; they may come from a transplant donor. CDR3s leave out the opening cysteine and the closing phenylalanine or tryptophan.

V	J	CDR3
TRBV12-3/TRBV12-4	TRBJ1-5	ASSLLTRSGNQPQH
TRBV12-3/TRBV12-4	TRBJ1-1	ASSHKVNTEAF
TRBV5-1	TRBJ2-5	ASRFQETQY
TRBV11-3	TRBJ2-3	ASSNLMGVGTDTQY
TRBV4-2	TRBJ1-2	ASSQEGAANYGYT
TRBV5-6	TRBJ1-3	ASSLMRGSGNTIY
TRBV5-1	TRBJ2-2	ASSPTSVSNTGELF
TRBV9	TRBJ1-3	ASSVGGGSGNTIY
TRBV11-3	TRBJ2-1	ASSTPRSSYNEQF
TRBV6-1	TRBJ1-6	ASSEGGQGGSPLH
TRBV4-2	TRBJ2-3	ASSQDMNSGGRKDTQY
TRBV12-3/TRBV12-4	TRBJ2-2	ASRLSGTNTGELF
TRBV9	TRBJ2-1	ASSTSTSLYEQF
TRBV18	TRBJ1-1	ASSPTQRPIAGLKTEAF
TRBV6-2/TRBV6-3	TRBJ1-1	ASSYGTRGTEAF
TRBV20-1	TRBJ2-7	SARGASGIRYEQY
TRBV10-2	TRBJ1-4	ASTSYGREPNEKLF
TRBV5-1	TRBJ1-1	ASSWGWGAEAF
TRBV5-1	TRBJ2-1	ATRDSLYNEQF
TRBV6-2/TRBV6-3	TRBJ2-1	ASSYSIRDYVYNEQF
TRBV5-1	TRBJ1-1	ASSLKFRRGTEAF
TRBV2	TRBJ2-3	ASNKPGLAGGPTDTQY
TRBV11-2	TRBJ1-2	ASSLAWTAYGYT
TRBV11-2	TRBJ2-4	ASSPGLIGLAKNIQY
TRBV2	TRBJ2-7	ASRQGIEQY
TRBV3-1	TRBJ2-3	ASSQGASGALAQY
TRBV12-3/TRBV12-4	TRBJ1-6	ASSLSGARSPLH
TRBV7-9	TRBJ2-5	ASSLARLEETQY